The rows below give T cell receptor beta chains drawn from one sample of a study of technical replicates of blood from several donors. The protocol was immunoSEQ multiplex PCR, while the TCRdb copy is restricted to in-frame clones and leaves out a portion. Of about 50,000 clones in the sample, roughly 95% were seen once. Sequenced input: T cells isolated from PBMCs. The source is a human donor in good health. CDR3s include the opening cysteine and the closing phenylalanine or tryptophan. Each record gives: clone size, J gene, D gene, V gene, CDR3 DNA, CDR3 protein. A D gene is named only where the DNA matches it firmly. Clone size is not always given. Where it is, it says once, few, many or a class for expanded clones.

NA TRBJ2-1 NA TRBV10-2 TGCGCCAGCAGTGAAAGAAATAGCCGTGATCAGTTCTTC CASSERNSRDQFF
NA TRBJ2-1 TRBD1 TRBV19 TGTGCCAGTAGATTACAGGGGACCTACAATGAGCAGTTCTTC CASRLQGTYNEQFF
NA TRBJ2-1 NA TRBV2 TGTGCCAGCAGCCCAGGGACTTATCCTGTTTACAATGAGCAGTTCTTC CASSPGTYPVYNEQFF
once TRBJ2-7 NA TRBV6-1 TGTGCCAGCAGTCCCTCCGACAGCTACGAGCAGTACTTC CASSPSDSYEQYF
NA TRBJ1-1 NA TRBV9 TGTGCCAGCAGCGTAGGGCAGGGTGACACTGAAGCTTTCTTT CASSVGQGDTEAFF
NA TRBJ1-4 TRBD1 TRBV18 TGTGCCAGCTCACTCGGGACAGTTGATGAAAAACTGTTTTTT CASSLGTVDEKLFF
NA TRBJ2-7 NA TRBV7-2 TGTGCCAGCAGCTTCCGGGATAGCTCCTACGAGCAGTACTTC CASSFRDSSYEQYF
NA TRBJ2-3 TRBD2 TRBV6-4 TGTGCCAGCAGTGACGGGACTAGCGGGAGTGATACGCAGTATTTT CASSDGTSGSDTQYF
NA TRBJ1-2 NA TRBV6-5 TGTGCCAGCAGTTACTGGGACGGGAGTAACTATGGCTACACCTTC CASSYWDGSNYGYTF
NA TRBJ2-7 NA TRBV29-1 TGCAGCGTCGAAGATGCACTCAAAAGCTCCTACGAGCAGTACTTC CSVEDALKSSYEQYF
NA TRBJ1-5 NA TRBV4-2 TGTGCCAGCAGCCAAGATGTAGGGGCTAATCAGCCCCAGCATTTT CASSQDVGANQPQHF
NA TRBJ2-5 NA TRBV7-6 TGTGCCAGCAGCTTAGTGGACATAGGAGAGACCCAGTACTTC CASSLVDIGETQYF
NA TRBJ2-7 TRBD2 TRBV7-6 TGTGCCAGCAGCAACGGACTAGCTAGTAACCCCTACGAGCAGTACTTC CASSNGLASNPYEQYF
NA TRBJ1-1 NA TRBV30 TGTGCCTGGAACAGGAACACTGAAGCTTTCTTT CAWNRNTEAFF
NA TRBJ2-7 TRBD1 TRBV6-1 TGTGCCAGCAGTGGCAGGGGGAGTTACGAGCAGTACTTC CASSGRGSYEQYF
NA TRBJ1-4 NA TRBV6-6 TGTGCCAGCAGATCCACTGGGGGGGCGAGGGATGAAAAACTGTTTTTT CASRSTGGARDEKLFF
NA TRBJ1-1 NA TRBV6-5 TGTGCCAGCAGTTACACGACAGACACGAACACTGAAGCTTTCTTT CASSYTTDTNTEAFF
once TRBJ1-2 NA TRBV19 TGTGCCACCTCCGGTACAGGGATCTATGGCTACACCTTC CATSGTGIYGYTF
NA TRBJ1-4 NA TRBV19 TGTGCCAGTAGGGAATTCGGAGGTGGTGAAAAACTGTTTTTT CASREFGGGEKLFF
NA TRBJ2-7 NA TRBV2 TGTGCCAGCGGCGGGAACCACTACGAGCAGTACTTC CASGGNHYEQYF
NA TRBJ2-7 NA TRBV15 TGTGCCACCAGCAGAGATCCCGGGGAACCATACGAGCAGTACTTC CATSRDPGEPYEQYF
NA TRBJ1-3 NA TRBV9 TGTGCCAGCAGCCCCGGGATGTACTCTGGAAACACCATATATTTT CASSPGMYSGNTIYF
once TRBJ1-1 NA TRBV6-5 TGTGCCAGCAGTTCTCGCAGGGAAGCTTTCTTT CASSSRREAFF
NA TRBJ2-7 NA TRBV2 TGTGCCAGCAGTACAGGGGAGCAGTACTTC CASSTGEQYF
NA TRBJ1-1 NA TRBV13 TGTGCCAGCAATATTTTTAGGGGTGCCCCTGAAGCTTTCTTT CASNIFRGAPEAFF
NA TRBJ1-4 NA TRBV10-3 TGTGCCATCAGTGAGTCTACAGCTAATGAAAAACTGTTTTTT CAISESTANEKLFF
NA TRBJ1-2 TRBD1 TRBV5-6 TGTGCCAGCAGCTCGGGACAGTTCTATGGCTACACCTTC CASSSGQFYGYTF
NA TRBJ2-7 NA TRBV19 TGTGCCAGTAGTATAGATCCAGGTAGCTACGAGCAGTACTTC CASSIDPGSYEQYF